This passage covers 27 T cell receptor beta chains from one sample sequenced in a study of Ad26.COV2.S vaccination and SARS-CoV-2 variants (dated by TCRdb to about 2021). The sample's treatment or condition label, in plain terms: about 20 received Ad26.COV2.S at low or high dose, single or two shots; about 5 received placebo; per-sample allocation not given. Repertoires of vaccine and placebo recipients were sequenced from samples collected on day 63 after the first injection. The method was the immunoSEQ multiplex PCR assay. TCRdb re-hosts the immuneACCESS table, in-frame sequences only. Its copies lack some clones; in the studies checked, an unresolved V gene accounts for under half of them, and the cause for the rest is not known. The sample table shows roughly 350,000 clones, and 70% to 90% are seen once. The ten top clones hold roughly a tenth of the sample. The sample in question was peripheral blood, obtained in a trial of Ad26.COV2.S vaccine versus placebo. These receptors came from a person aged 18-65 years who received the Ad26.COV2.S COVID-19 vaccine or a placebo.

CDR3 in amino acids: CASSSLAGPTDTQYF. CDR3 bases: TGCGCCAGCAGCTCACTAGCGGGGCCCACAGATACGCAGTATTTT. The rearrangement links TRBV5-1 to TRBJ2-3; 10 bases agree with TRBD2. V was clipped by 3 bases and J by 2 bases; unmatched bases: 3. Germline V gives CDR1 SGHRS, CDR2 YFSETQ. There are 15 residues in the CDR3.

This rearrangement joins TRBV7-2 to TRBJ1-5; D is possibly TRBD1 (6 bases). Trimming removed 3 bases from V and 5 bases from J, with 11 bases in between. The CDR3 contains 14 residues. Germline CDR1 is SGHTA and CDR2 is FQGNSA. This CDR3 reads CASSFTGWHQPQHF. The CDR3 DNA follows: TGTGCCAGCAGCTTCACAGGGTGGCATCAGCCCCAGCATTTT.

The CDR3 reads CASSQDGWGEDTEAFF. The CDR3 DNA reads TGTGCCAGCAGCCAAGACGGTTGGGGGGAAGACACTGAAGCTTTCTTT. This chain connects TRBV4-2 to TRBJ1-1, with a tentative D call TRBD1 (5 bases). The CDR3 covers 16 residues. Germline values: CDR1 LGHNA, CDR2 YNFKEQ. Trimming pared 0 bases from V and 3 bases from J, leaving 14 bases between.

The CDR3 DNA reads as TGTGCCAGCAGCGTCGGGACAGGGGTGATTTCAGATACGCAGTATTTT. Encoded protein: CASSVGTGVISDTQYF. The V gene is TRBV7-8, the J gene TRBJ2-3, with 10 bases fitting TRBD1. The germline V gene has CDR1 SGHVS and CDR2 FQNEAQ. This CDR3 region has 16 residues. With V trimmed by 5 bases and J by 4 bases, 9 bases remained unmatched.

This clone has more than one count but fewer than ten. V is TRBV5-4 and J is TRBJ2-5, with 10 bases that match TRBD1. This CDR3 is 15 amino acids long. Germline trimming cut 0 bases from V and 6 bases from J; bases unmatched to any gene: 5. Germline lookup yields CDR1 SGHNT and CDR2 YYREEE (reference sequence). The CDR3 coding sequence is TGTGCCAGCAGCTTGGGGGACAGGGGTTCGAAGACCCAGTACTTC. Translated, it gives CASSLGDRGSKTQYF.

The V gene is TRBV7-9, the J gene TRBJ2-1; 7 positions match TRBD1. The germline V gene encodes CDR1 SEHNR and CDR2 FQNEAQ (reference sequence). CDR3 size: 15 residues. After removal of 3 bases from V and 9 bases from J, the junction contained 11 bases not matched to a gene. The CDR3 loop reads CASSFLGGLASEQFF. The CDR3 region has the DNA TGTGCCAGCAGCTTTCTAGGGGGCTTAGCGAGTGAGCAGTTCTTC.

J is TRBJ1-2 and V is TRBV3-1 (or the pseudogene TRBV3-2), with D unresolved. The CDR3 runs 14 residues. Germline V gives CDR1 LGHDT, CDR2 YNNKEL (reference sequence). Trimming stripped 1 base from V and 3 bases from J, with 9 bases between. The CDR3 sequence is CASSQGAVYYGYTF. DNA of the CDR3: TGTGCCAGCAGCCAAGGGGCAGTCTACTATGGCTACACCTTC.

This chain links TRBV7-2 with TRBJ2-5; 8 positions agree with TRBD2. V lost 5 bases and J lost 5; bases outside the gene matches: 10. Germline V gives CDR1 SGHTA, CDR2 FQGNSA. CDR3 size: 15 residues. The CDR3 here is CASSHPGGRKETQYF. CDR3 DNA: TGTGCCAGCAGCCACCCGGGGGGGCGCAAGGAGACCCAGTACTTC.

The chain combines TRBV23-1 with TRBJ2-5; D possibly corresponds to TRBD1 (6 bases). TRBV23-1 is an ORF, with its function uncertain. This CDR3 comprises 15 residues. V shed 2 bases and J shed 4 bases, with 14 bases lying between them. CDR3 protein: CASSQGFPGVETQYF. The CDR3, as DNA: TGCGCCAGCAGTCAAGGGTTTCCAGGGGTAGAGACCCAGTACTTC.

V is TRBV3-1 (or the pseudogene TRBV3-2) and J is TRBJ1-4; D is possibly TRBD1 (5 bases). With 1 base removed from V and 8 bases from J, the gap between germline ends came to 14 bases. This CDR3 contains 15 residues. CDR1 is LGHDT and CDR2 is YNNKEL in the germline V gene (reference sequence). Written as DNA, the CDR3 is TGTGCCAGCAGCCAAGCTCCGGGGGGGGAGGAAAAACTGTTTTTT. Amino acids: CASSQAPGGEEKLFF.

The chain is built from TRBV7-2 and TRBJ2-5; 7 bases map to TRBD2. J gave up 5 bases and V 7 bases, and 4 bases lay outside the gene matches. This CDR3 is 12 amino acids long. Germline V gene lookup returns CDR1 SGHTA and CDR2 FQGNSA. The CDR3, as DNA: TGTGCCAGCACCGGGGGAGGGGAGACCCAGTACTTC. Encoded protein: CASTGGGETQYF.

V and J are TRBV3-1 (or the pseudogene TRBV3-2) and TRBJ2-2; 7 nucleotides agree with TRBD1. The CDR3 runs 15 residues. CDR1 is LGHDT and CDR2 is YNNKEL in the germline V gene (reference sequence). Unmatched junction bases numbered 3, after V lost 4 bases and J lost 1 base. The CDR3 spells CASSLNRGNTGELFF. The CDR3 nucleotides read TGTGCCAGCAGCCTTAACAGGGGGAACACCGGGGAGCTGTTTTTT.

CDR3 loop: CASSPGTSGYEQYF. For the CDR3, the DNA is TGTGCCAGCAGCCCCGGGACTAGCGGCTACGAGCAGTACTTC. This chain links TRBV4-2 with TRBJ2-7, with 11 bases identical to TRBD2. Germline assignment: CDR1 LGHNA and CDR2 YNFKEQ. The V and J ends lost 4 bases and 3 bases, in that order; junction bases with no gene match: 2. There are 14 residues in the CDR3.

Written as DNA, the CDR3 is TGTGCCAGCAGCCTAATGGGACAGGGGTTTGGTGAAGCTTTCTTT. Amino acid sequence: CASSLMGQGFGEAFF. V gene TRBV9 combines with J gene TRBJ1-1; 10 nucleotides agree with TRBD1. Per germline, CDR1 SGDLS and CDR2 YYNGEE. CDR3 size: 15 residues. V lost 4 bases and J lost 7; bases outside the gene matches: 10. The full variable domain, its missing parts supplied by reference TRBV9 and TRBJ1-1, is DSGVTQTPKHLITATGQRVTLRCSPRSGDLSVYWYQQSLDQGLQFLIQYYNGEERAKGNILERFSAQQFPDLHSELNLSSLELGDSALYFCASSLMGQGFGEAFFGQGTRLTVV.

This chain links TRBV7-2 with TRBJ2-1; no clear D gene. The V end was cut by 5 bases, the J end by 8 bases, with 13 bases between. The CDR3 length is 13 residues. Per the germline V gene, CDR1 is SGHTA and CDR2 is FQGNSA. The CDR3 sequence is CASSTNRWYEQFF. CDR3 coding DNA: TGTGCCAGCAGCACCAACCGCTGGTATGAGCAGTTCTTC. The full variable domain, completed using reference TRBV7-2 and TRBJ2-1, is GAGVSQSPSNKVTEKGKDVELRCDPISGHTALYWYRQSLGQGLEFLIYFQGNSAPDKSGLPSDRFSAERTGGSVSTLTIQRTQQEDSAVYLCASSTNRWYEQFFGPGTRLTVL.

This CDR3 is CASSQIGGGNYEQYF. CDR3 bases: TGTGCCAGCAGCCAGATAGGAGGCGGAAACTACGAGCAGTACTTC. This chain uses TRBV14 with TRBJ2-7; D is possibly TRBD2 (5 bases). The germline V gene encodes CDR1 SGHDN and CDR2 FVKESK. V shed 3 bases and J shed 3 bases, with 15 bases lying between them. This CDR3 spans 15 amino acids.

Comment on this clone: The sample contains more than one DNA sequence encoding this CDR3. The chain recombines TRBV2 with TRBJ1-5; tentatively, D is TRBD1 (5 bases). Germline V gene sequence: CDR1 SNHLY, CDR2 FYNNEI. Between the trimmed V and J ends, which lost 1 base and 4 bases, there was a span of 8 bases. The CDR3 totals 14 residues. This chain's CDR3 is CASSEEGRNQPQHF. The CDR3 DNA reads TGTGCCAGCAGTGAAGAGGGGAGGAATCAGCCCCAGCATTTT.

This clone appeared once. This chain links TRBV7-8 with TRBJ2-5, with no clear D. Trimming shortened V by 1 base and J by 5 bases, and 8 bases separated the two germline ends. The CDR3 totals 13 residues. Germline V gene data show CDR1 as SGHVS and CDR2 as FQNEAQ. For the CDR3, the DNA is TGTGCCAGCAGCTTAGGAATTTGGGAGACCCAGTACTTC. Translation gives CASSLGIWETQYF.

V and J are TRBV28 and TRBJ1-5; 7 bases are a match to TRBD1. The CDR3 runs 16 residues. CDR1 and CDR2 from the germline V gene are MDHEN and SYDVKM. Trimming cost V 6 bases and J 4 bases; bases outside gene matches: 12. The DNA of the CDR3 is TGTGCCAGCAGCCCCGTCAGGGGGTCGAATAATCAGCCCCAGCATTTT. Translated, it gives CASSPVRGSNNQPQHF.

The V and J genes are TRBV2 and TRBJ1-4, with D perhaps TRBD1 (5 bases). CDR1 is SNHLY and CDR2 is FYNNEI in the germline V gene. The length of the CDR3 is 15 residues. Trimming left V 3 bases short and J 4 bases short, with 12 bases between. CDR3 region: CASSDSDSHNEKLFF. The CDR3 region has the DNA TGTGCCAGCAGTGACAGCGACAGCCATAATGAAAAACTGTTTTTT.

The chain joins TRBV24-1 to TRBJ2-3, with 7 bases that match TRBD2. Germline CDR1 and CDR2: KGHDR and SFDVKD. The CDR3 runs 13 residues. V was clipped by 5 bases and J by 12 bases; unmatched bases: 10. CDR3 amino acids: CATSGIPGLIQYF. The CDR3 DNA sequence: TGTGCCACCAGTGGGATACCGGGACTAATACAGTATTTT.

The chain is built from TRBV4-1 and TRBJ1-4, with TRBD1 identical over 9 bases. V shed 4 bases and J 7 bases; nucleotides not matched to a gene: 16. Germline V gene data show CDR1 as MGHRA and CDR2 as YSYEKL. The CDR3 consists of 18 residues. CDR3 amino acids: CASSPYDRGGSLGEKLFF. The DNA of the CDR3 is TGCGCCAGCAGCCCCTACGACAGGGGGGGGAGTTTAGGTGAAAAACTGTTTTTT.

The chain is built from TRBV5-1 and TRBJ2-2; 10 nucleotides match TRBD1. This CDR3 spans 17 amino acids. Trimming cost V 5 bases and J 4 bases; bases outside gene matches: 11. Germline V lookup: CDR1 SGHRS, CDR2 YFSETQ. The CDR3 coding sequence is TGCGCCAGCAGTCTCCCAGGGACAGGGGAGATCACCGGGGAGCTGTTTTTT. Its translation: CASSLPGTGEITGELFF.

The V and J genes are TRBV7-3 and TRBJ2-3; possibly TRBD2 for D (8 bases). The CDR3 runs 16 residues. Germline V gives CDR1 SGHTA, CDR2 FQGTGA. Trimming left V 5 bases short and J 2 bases short, with 17 bases between. CDR3 DNA sequence: TGTGCCAGCAGCCGACAGGGCGGGAGGTACACAGATACGCAGTATTTT. Encoded protein: CASSRQGGRYTDTQYF.

This chain uses TRBV6-2 or TRBV6-3 with TRBJ2-7; D call uncertain. Germline V gene lookup returns CDR1 MNHEY and CDR2 SVGEGT. The length of the CDR3 is 12 residues. The ends were cut back, 5 bases at V and 6 bases at J, with 11 bases in the middle. The CDR3 DNA sequence: TGTGCCAGCAGTCTCGTCATAGGCGAGCAGTACTTC. Protein sequence: CASSLVIGEQYF.

As concerns this clone: A junction boundary mismatches the germline segment, possibly from a read error. The chain recombines TRBV7-2 with TRBJ1-2; no firm D call. CDR1 and CDR2 (germline): SGHTA, FQGNSA. This CDR3 has 13 residues. CDR3 region: CASSLVIGQAWSF. Written as DNA, the CDR3 is TGTGCCAGCAGCTTAGTGATTGGGCAGGCCTGGTCCTTC.

The rearrangement links TRBV27 to TRBJ1-5, with a possible D match to TRBD1 (6 bases). Germline loops: CDR1 MNHEY, CDR2 SMNVEV (reference sequence). The V end was cut by 6 bases, the J end by 4 bases, with 19 bases between. CDR3 length: 16 residues. In nucleotides, the CDR3 is TGTGCCAGCAGCAACCTCCAGGGGATGGGAAATCAGCCCCAGCATTTT. As protein: CASSNLQGMGNQPQHF.